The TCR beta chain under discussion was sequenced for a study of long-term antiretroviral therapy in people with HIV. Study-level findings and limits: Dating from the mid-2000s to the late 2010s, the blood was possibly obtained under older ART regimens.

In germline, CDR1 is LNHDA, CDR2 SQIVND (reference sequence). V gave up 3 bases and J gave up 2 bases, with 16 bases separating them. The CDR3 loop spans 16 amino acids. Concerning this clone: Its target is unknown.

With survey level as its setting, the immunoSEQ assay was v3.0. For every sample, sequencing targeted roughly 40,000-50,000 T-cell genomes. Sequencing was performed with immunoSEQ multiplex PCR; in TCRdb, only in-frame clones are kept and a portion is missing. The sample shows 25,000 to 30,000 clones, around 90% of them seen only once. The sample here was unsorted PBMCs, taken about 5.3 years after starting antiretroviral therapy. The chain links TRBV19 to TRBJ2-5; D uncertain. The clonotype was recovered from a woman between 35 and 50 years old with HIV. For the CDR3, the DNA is TGTGCCAGTAGTATCGATCAGAGGTCAGGACAAGAGACCCAGTACTTC. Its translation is CASSIDQRSGQETQYF.